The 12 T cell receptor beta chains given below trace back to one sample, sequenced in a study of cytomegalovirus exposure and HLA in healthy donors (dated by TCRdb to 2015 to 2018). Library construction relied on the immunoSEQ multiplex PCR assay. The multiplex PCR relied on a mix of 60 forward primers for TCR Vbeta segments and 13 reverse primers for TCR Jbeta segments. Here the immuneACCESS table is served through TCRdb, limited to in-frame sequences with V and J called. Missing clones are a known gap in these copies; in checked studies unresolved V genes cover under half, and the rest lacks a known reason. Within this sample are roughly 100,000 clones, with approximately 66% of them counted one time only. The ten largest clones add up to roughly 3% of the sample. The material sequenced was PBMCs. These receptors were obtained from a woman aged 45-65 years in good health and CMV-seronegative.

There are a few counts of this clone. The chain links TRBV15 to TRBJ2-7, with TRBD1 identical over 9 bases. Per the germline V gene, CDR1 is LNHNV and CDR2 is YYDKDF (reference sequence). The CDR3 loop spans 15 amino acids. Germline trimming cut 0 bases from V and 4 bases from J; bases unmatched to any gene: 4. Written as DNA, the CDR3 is TGTGCCACCAGCAGAGATGGACAGGGGAATTACGAGCAGTACTTC. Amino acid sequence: CATSRDGQGNYEQYF.

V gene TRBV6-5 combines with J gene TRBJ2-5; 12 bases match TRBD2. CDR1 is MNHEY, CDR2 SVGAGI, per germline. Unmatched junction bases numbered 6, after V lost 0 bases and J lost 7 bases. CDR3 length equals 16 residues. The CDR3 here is CASSYSASGRVGTQYF. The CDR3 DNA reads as TGTGCCAGCAGTTACTCGGCTAGCGGGAGGGTGGGGACCCAGTACTTC.

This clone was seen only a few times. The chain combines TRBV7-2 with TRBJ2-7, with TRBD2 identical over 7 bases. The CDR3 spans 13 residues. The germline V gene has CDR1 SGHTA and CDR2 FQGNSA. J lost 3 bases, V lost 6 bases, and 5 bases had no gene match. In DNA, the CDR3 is TGTGCCAGCAGGCCAGGGAGGGACTACGAGCAGTACTTC. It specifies CASRPGRDYEQYF. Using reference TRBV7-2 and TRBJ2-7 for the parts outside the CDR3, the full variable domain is GAGVSQSPSNKVTEKGKDVELRCDPISGHTALYWYRQSLGQGLEFLIYFQGNSAPDKSGLPSDRFSAERTGGSVSTLTIQRTQQEDSAVYLCASRPGRDYEQYFGPGTRLTVT.

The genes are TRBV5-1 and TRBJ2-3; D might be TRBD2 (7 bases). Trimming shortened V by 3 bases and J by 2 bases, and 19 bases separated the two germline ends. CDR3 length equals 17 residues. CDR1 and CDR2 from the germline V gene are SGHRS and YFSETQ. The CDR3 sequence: CASSSNWGGLITDTQYF. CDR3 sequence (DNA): TGCGCCAGCAGCTCGAACTGGGGGGGCCTAATCACAGATACGCAGTATTTT.

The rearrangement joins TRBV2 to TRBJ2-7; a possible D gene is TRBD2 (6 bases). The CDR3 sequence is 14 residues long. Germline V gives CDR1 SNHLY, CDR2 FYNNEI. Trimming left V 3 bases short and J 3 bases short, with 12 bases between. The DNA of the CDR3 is TGTGCCAGCAGTGACTGGGGCGGGAACTACGAGCAGTACTTC. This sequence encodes CASSDWGGNYEQYF.

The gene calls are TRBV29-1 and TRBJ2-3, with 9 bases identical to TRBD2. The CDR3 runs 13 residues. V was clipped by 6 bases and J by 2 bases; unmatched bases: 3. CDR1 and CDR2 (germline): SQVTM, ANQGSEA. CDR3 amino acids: CSVSGRFTDTQYF. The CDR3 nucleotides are TGCAGCGTCAGCGGGAGGTTCACAGATACGCAGTATTTT.

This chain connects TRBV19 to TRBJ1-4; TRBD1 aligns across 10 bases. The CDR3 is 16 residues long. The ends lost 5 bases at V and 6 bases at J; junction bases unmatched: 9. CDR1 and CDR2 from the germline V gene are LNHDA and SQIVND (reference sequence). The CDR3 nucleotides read TGTGCCAGTAGTCCCAGGGACAGGGGCCGGGATGAAAAACTGTTTTTT. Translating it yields CASSPRDRGRDEKLFF.

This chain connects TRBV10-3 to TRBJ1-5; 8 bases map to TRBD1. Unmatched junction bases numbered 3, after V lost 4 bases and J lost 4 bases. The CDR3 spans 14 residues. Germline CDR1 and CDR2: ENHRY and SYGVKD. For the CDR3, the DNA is TGTGCCATCAGTGCTAGGACAGGGAATCAGCCCCAGCATTTT. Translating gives CAISARTGNQPQHF.

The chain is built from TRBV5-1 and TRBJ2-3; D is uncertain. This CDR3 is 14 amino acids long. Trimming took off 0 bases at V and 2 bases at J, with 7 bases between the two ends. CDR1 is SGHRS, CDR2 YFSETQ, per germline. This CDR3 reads CASSLGQNTDTQYF. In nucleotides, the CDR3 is TGCGCCAGCAGCTTGGGTCAGAACACAGATACGCAGTATTTT.

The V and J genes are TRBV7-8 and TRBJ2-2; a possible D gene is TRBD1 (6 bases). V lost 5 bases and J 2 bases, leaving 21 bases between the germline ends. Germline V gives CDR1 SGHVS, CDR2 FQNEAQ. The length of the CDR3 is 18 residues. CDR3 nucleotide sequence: TGTGCCAGCAGCCGCCAGGCAAGGGGGAGAGAAAACACCGGGGAGCTGTTTTTT. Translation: CASSRQARGRENTGELFF.

CDR3 sequence (DNA): TGTGCCAGCAGTTTGTGGCGGGGCAATGAGCAGTTCTTC. This sequence encodes CASSLWRGNEQFF. The chain is built from TRBV6-6 and TRBJ2-1, with D perhaps matching TRBD2 (6 bases). Germline V gives CDR1 MNHNY, CDR2 SVGAGI (reference sequence). The CDR3 spans 13 residues. V lost 4 bases and J 6 bases, leaving 10 bases between the germline ends.

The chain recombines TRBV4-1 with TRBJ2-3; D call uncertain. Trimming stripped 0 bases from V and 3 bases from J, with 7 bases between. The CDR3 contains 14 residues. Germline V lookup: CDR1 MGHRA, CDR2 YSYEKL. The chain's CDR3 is CASSQDPNTDTQYF. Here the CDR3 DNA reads TGCGCCAGCAGCCAAGATCCCAATACAGATACGCAGTATTTT.